This T cell receptor beta chain originates from a study of siplizumab effects on memory and regulatory T cells. Study outcomes and limitations: Naive T cells appeared more diverse than memory cells and seemed to be major alloresponse contributors.

On this clone itself: What it binds is not known.

Sequencing was performed with immunoSEQ multiplex PCR; in TCRdb, only in-frame clones are kept and a portion is missing. Among 80,000 to 95,000 clones listed, about 95% were seen once. The CDR3 totals 17 residues. Germline CDR1 is MNHEY and CDR2 is SMNVEV (reference sequence). Trimming pared 1 base from V and 0 bases from J, leaving 14 bases between. The sequence was obtained from a human donor in good health. The sequenced material came from CD8+ T cells sorted from blood. The rearrangement joins TRBV27 to TRBJ2-3, with D possibly matching TRBD1 (6 bases). The CDR3 loop reads CASSLFAGTRSTDTQYF. The CDR3 DNA is TGTGCCAGCAGTTTATTCGCAGGGACACGAAGCACAGATACGCAGTATTTT.